A selection of T cell receptor beta chains follows, all from one sample in a study of metastatic and nonmetastatic thyroid tumors. From the PCR reads, TCRdb re-called clones with MiXCR. The sample includes just over 40,000 clones, about an eighth of them seen just once. Sequencing used blood. The receptors originated from a female donor with papillary thyroid cancer or a benign thyroid nodule (not recorded which). Some clones in this sample may be carry-over from other donors' samples. Both conserved end residues are part of each CDR3. D genes are given only for firm matches. Rows give clone size only sometimes, using once, few, many, or a class for an expanded clone.

j_gene | abundance | d_gene | v_gene | CDR3nt | CDR3aa
TRBJ1-4 | many | NA | TRBV19 | TGTGCCAGTAGATCGGGGGCCGCAACTAATGAAAAACTGTTTTTT | CASRSGAATNEKLFF
TRBJ2-2 | many | NA | TRBV20-1 | TGCAGTGCTAGAGACCCCCGGGCCGGAAGGGGGACCGGGGAGCTGTTTTTT | CSARDPRAGRGTGELFF
TRBJ2-7 | many | NA | TRBV9 | TGTGCCAGCAGCGTAGGGGTAGGAGCCTACGAGCAGTACTTC | CASSVGVGAYEQYF
TRBJ2-2 | many | NA | TRBV2 | TGTGCCAGCAGTGGTTACAGCTTCAACACCGGGGAGCTGTTTTTT | CASSGYSFNTGELFF
TRBJ2-7 | NA | NA | TRBV6-1 | TGTGCCAGCAGAACTCCCTTGCAGGGATCGGGTGAGCAGTACTTC | CASRTPLQGSGEQYF
TRBJ1-1 | many | NA | TRBV5-1 | TGCGCCAGCAGCTTGGTGAGGGTCGGGTCCACTGAAGCTTTCTTT | CASSLVRVGSTEAFF
TRBJ2-7 | many | NA | TRBV20-1 | TGCAGTGCTAGAGACCTAGCAATCCCCTACGAGCAGTACTTC | CSARDLAIPYEQYF
TRBJ2-7 | many | TRBD2 | TRBV2 | TGTGCCAGCAGAGGCGGACTAGCGGGACCGCGGGACTACTACGAGCAGTACTTC | CASRGGLAGPRDYYEQYF
TRBJ2-3 | many | TRBD2 | TRBV6-4 | TGTGCCAGCAATGGTCGGCGGGTGGGGGGGACAGATACGCAGTATTTT | CASNGRRVGGTDTQYF
TRBJ1-2 | many | TRBD1 | TRBV20-1 | TGCAGTGCTAGTCAGGGGGGAGGTAGCGGCTACACCTTC | CSASQGGGSGYTF
TRBJ2-7 | few | NA | TRBV6-5 | TGTGCCAGCATTTTAGGACCTGGGCACGAGCAGTACTTC | CASILGPGHEQYF
TRBJ1-1 | many | NA | TRBV7-9 | TGTGCCAGCAGCTTGCGAACTGAAGCTTTCTTT | CASSLRTEAFF
TRBJ2-1 | many | NA | TRBV20-1 | TGCAGTGCTAGTCGGGAGATGTACAATGAGCAGTTCTTC | CSASREMYNEQFF
TRBJ1-4 | many | NA | TRBV11-3 | TGTGCCAGCAGCTCCCCGTCTGAAAAACTGTTTTTT | CASSSPSEKLFF
TRBJ2-7 | many | NA | TRBV2 | TGTGCCAGCAGGGCTAGCGAAGACTACGAGCAGTACTTC | CASRASEDYEQYF
TRBJ2-1 | many | TRBD2 | TRBV24-1 | TGTGCCACCAGTGACGCCGGGACTAGCGGGACGAATGAGCAGTTCTTC | CATSDAGTSGTNEQFF
TRBJ1-2 | NA | NA | TRBV27 | TGTGCCAGCAGTGCTGCCGACAGCCTGCATGGCTACACCTTC | CASSAADSLHGYTF
TRBJ2-1 | many | TRBD1 | TRBV12-3/TRBV12-4 | TGTGCCAGCACCCTCACCGGGACAGGGCTCAATGAGCAGTTCTTC | CASTLTGTGLNEQFF
TRBJ1-2 | many | TRBD1 | TRBV16 | TGTGCCAGCAGCCCGAGACAGGGGGACTATGGCTACACCTTC | CASSPRQGDYGYTF
TRBJ2-2 | many | TRBD1 | TRBV5-4 | TGTGCCAGCAGCCTGGACAGGGGAGAGACCGGGGAGCTGTTTTTT | CASSLDRGETGELFF
TRBJ1-1 | many | NA | TRBV20-1 | TGCAGTGCTAGAGTAAGGGGGAAAGCTTTCTTT | CSARVRGKAFF
TRBJ1-2 | many | NA | TRBV3-1 | TGTGCCAGCAGCCCAGCGGGGCAGGGAGGCTATGGCTACACCTTC | CASSPAGQGGYGYTF
TRBJ2-1 | many | TRBD2 | TRBV29-1 | TGCAGCGTTGTGGGGAGGGCCCGGGATGAGCAGTTCTTC | CSVVGRARDEQFF
TRBJ2-1 | many | NA | TRBV5-1 | TGCGCCAGCAGCTTGGCTAGGTACAATGAGCAGTTCTTC | CASSLARYNEQFF
TRBJ2-7 | many | TRBD1 | TRBV20-1 | TGCAGTGCTGAACCGACGGGACAGGGGACCTACGAGCAGTACTTC | CSAEPTGQGTYEQYF
TRBJ2-2 | once | TRBD2 | TRBV6-5 | TGTGCCAGCAGTTACGATGGGGCGGGAGGGCCGGGCACCGGGGAGCTGTTTTTT | CASSYDGAGGPGTGELFF
TRBJ2-1 | many | TRBD2 | TRBV7-9 | TGTGCCAGCAGCTTAGAAAGCGGGAGTAAGTTCTTC | CASSLESGSKFF
TRBJ2-7 | many | NA | TRBV4-2 | TGTGCCAGCAGCCCCCGCGCCCGGGACCCGGCCTACGAGCAGTACTTC | CASSPRARDPAYEQYF
TRBJ1-2 | many | NA | TRBV24-1 | TGTGCCACCAGTGATCCTGGGACACCCAACTATGGCTACACCTTC | CATSDPGTPNYGYTF
TRBJ1-4 | many | NA | TRBV28 | TGTGCCAGCAGTTTAGAAGGAGGTGAAAAACTGTTTTTT | CASSLEGGEKLFF
TRBJ1-6 | many | NA | TRBV4-1 | TGCGCCAGCAGCCAAGTTTTCGGTGAGGGTGGTTCACCCCTCCACTTT | CASSQVFGEGGSPLHF
TRBJ2-1 | many | NA | TRBV5-1 | TGCGCCAGCAGCTTGTTTGATGAGCAGTTCTTC | CASSLFDEQFF
TRBJ2-7 | NA | NA | TRBV28 | TGTGCCAGCAGTAACGGAAAGGGCTACTACGAGCAGTACTTC | CASSNGKGYYEQYF
TRBJ1-1 | many | NA | TRBV2 | TGTGCCAGCAGTGAATACAGCCCCAGAGACACTGAAGCTTTCTTT | CASSEYSPRDTEAFF
TRBJ1-3 | many | NA | TRBV19 | TGTGCCAGTCGGGGCTCTGGAAACACCATATATTTT | CASRGSGNTIYF
TRBJ2-2 | many | NA | TRBV12-3/TRBV12-4 | TGTGCCAGCAGTTTAAGACCCGGGGGCGCCGGGGAGCTGTTTTTT | CASSLRPGGAGELFF
TRBJ2-1 | NA | NA | TRBV2 | TGTGCCAGCAGTAGGGATTTTGAGCAGTTCTTC | CASSRDFEQFF
TRBJ2-1 | few | NA | TRBV12-3/TRBV12-4 | TGTGCCAGCAGTTTTGCAGAACGCGGTGAGCAGTTCTTC | CASSFAERGEQFF
TRBJ2-1 | many | NA | TRBV27 | TGTGCCAGCAGTCCGACTCTAGCGACCGAGCAGTTCTTC | CASSPTLATEQFF
TRBJ2-7 | NA | TRBD1 | TRBV11-2 | TGTGCCGGCAGCTCCCGGACAGGGTTCTACGAGCAGTACTTC | CAGSSRTGFYEQYF
TRBJ2-5 | many | NA | TRBV3-1 | TGTGCCAGCAGCCACCCCATCCGAGGGAAACACCAAGAGACCCAGTACTTC | CASSHPIRGKHQETQYF
TRBJ1-2 | many | NA | TRBV7-8 | TGTGCCAGCAGCAGCACAGGGTCGGGCGGCTACACCTTC | CASSSTGSGGYTF
TRBJ2-1 | many | TRBD2 | TRBV5-8 | TGTGCCAGCAGCTTGGGTCTAGCGGGAGGAAATGAGCAGTTCTTC | CASSLGLAGGNEQFF
TRBJ2-1 | many | TRBD2 | TRBV6-1 | TGTGCCAGCACCCCCCTAGCGGGATCCTACAATGAGCAGTTCTTC | CASTPLAGSYNEQFF
TRBJ2-3 | many | TRBD2 | TRBV11-3 | TGTGCCAGCAGCCCCCCGGGGGGAGATACGCAGTATTTT | CASSPPGGDTQYF
TRBJ2-7 | few | NA | TRBV2 | TGTGCCAGCAGTGAGTGGGGGACGGCATCCTACGAGCAGTACTTC | CASSEWGTASYEQYF
TRBJ2-3 | many | NA | TRBV7-9 | TGTGCCAGCAGCTTTAGCCGGTCGAGCACAGATACGCAGTATTTT | CASSFSRSSTDTQYF
TRBJ2-7 | many | NA | TRBV6-2/TRBV6-3 | TGTGCCAGCAGTTATTGGCGGGCCCCCTACGAGCAGTACTTC | CASSYWRAPYEQYF
TRBJ2-1 | many | TRBD2 | TRBV6-1 | TGTGCCAGCAGTCCGACTAGCGGGGGCTACAATGAGCAGTTCTTC | CASSPTSGGYNEQFF
TRBJ2-7 | many | NA | TRBV11-3 | TGTGCCAGCAGCTTAGGCGGGTTCTCCTACGAGCAGTACTTC | CASSLGGFSYEQYF